This TCR beta chain comes out of a study of T-cell memory formation after mild COVID-19. Of note for this clonotype: Its antigen is still unknown.

Each CDR3 protein gets one entry after TCRdb re-called the 5' RACE reads with MiXCR. The table shows 160,000 or so distinct CDR3 sequences, with 25% to 40% occurring only once. There are 17 residues in the CDR3. CDR1 LGHNA and CDR2 YSLEER come from the germline V gene. Trimming took 0 bases from V and 2 from J; bases not matched to a gene: 8. Study-level results: Researchers report contracting CD4+ clones mostly in CM and EM, with CD8+ clones in EMRA. CD4/CD8 balance characterized clones contracting day 15 to 85, and CD4+ skew characterized later expanders. That cross-reactive memory joined was suggested by some responding clones appearing in pre-infection memory.

The TCR was taken from an adult woman who had mild COVID-19 (a few samples of this study predate the infection). Cell type and time point are not known. This sequence joins TRBV4-3 and TRBJ2-7; 9 bases map to TRBD2. Sequenced sample: PBMCs or a T cell subset sorted from them (not recorded which). CDR3 coding DNA: TGCGCCAGCAGCCAAGATAGTGCGTCTAGCGGGACCTACGAGCAGTACTTC. Translated: CASSQDSASSGTYEQYF.